This T cell receptor (beta chain) originates from a study of cytomegalovirus exposure and HLA in healthy donors. About the study: Previous work identified roughly 120 million unique TCR beta sequences from roughly 180 million T cells. Overall study results and limits: Rare TCR sequences dominated, though some public TCRs recurred in many donors. Indistinguishable V segments, including TRBV6-2 and TRBV6-3, were excluded.

Remarks on this clone: Its antigen is not known.

The PCR made use of 60 Vbeta and 13 Jbeta primers. Assay: immunoSEQ multiplex PCR; the TCRdb copy retains only in-frame clones and omits some. The data contain approximately 150,000 clones, approximately 68% of them seen just once; the ten biggest clones take up roughly 2.1%. V shed 1 base and J 5 bases; nucleotides not matched to a gene: 6. Germline assignment: CDR1 GTSNPN and CDR2 SVGIG (reference sequence). CDR3 length: 16 amino acids. The TCR comes from a man aged 35-49 years in good health and CMV-seronegative. The chain uses TRBV30 and TRBJ2-3; TRBD2 agrees at 13 bases. Sequencing used PBMCs. CDR3 nucleotide sequence: TGTGCCTGGAGTGCCGGGACTAGCGGGACCAGAGATACGCAGTATTTT. It yields the protein CAWSAGTSGTRDTQYF.